This T cell receptor beta chain originates from a study of blood T cell repertoires in COVID-19. Participants had their cohort set by participant-reported clinical history. Recovered Cohort 3 donors showed two negative PCRs, clearance, or symptom resolution. Trimming took 9 bases from V and 4 from J; bases not matched to a gene: 12. This CDR3 has 15 amino acids. The germline V gene has CDR1 LNHDA and CDR2 SQIVND (reference sequence). This table comes from immunoSEQ multiplex PCR, and its TCRdb copy is limited to in-frame clones, with some not included. The sample has about 470,000 clones, approximately 90% seen once.

The specimen sequenced was PBMCs or T cells enriched from blood (not recorded which). The TCR comes from a young woman who had recovered from COVID-19. V gene TRBV19 combines with J gene TRBJ2-3, with 8 bases lining up with TRBD1. The CDR3 region is CASIQGVGGADTQYF. The CDR3 DNA is TGTGCCAGCATACAGGGGGTCGGTGGGGCAGATACGCAGTATTTT.